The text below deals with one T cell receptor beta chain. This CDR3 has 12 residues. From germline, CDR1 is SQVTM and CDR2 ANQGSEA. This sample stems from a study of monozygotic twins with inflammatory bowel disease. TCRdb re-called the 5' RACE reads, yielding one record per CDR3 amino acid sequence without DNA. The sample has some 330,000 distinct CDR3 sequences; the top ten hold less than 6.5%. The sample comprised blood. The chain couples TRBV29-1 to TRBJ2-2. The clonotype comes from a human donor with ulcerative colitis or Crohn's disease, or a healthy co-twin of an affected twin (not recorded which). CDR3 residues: CSVAGYTAELFF.